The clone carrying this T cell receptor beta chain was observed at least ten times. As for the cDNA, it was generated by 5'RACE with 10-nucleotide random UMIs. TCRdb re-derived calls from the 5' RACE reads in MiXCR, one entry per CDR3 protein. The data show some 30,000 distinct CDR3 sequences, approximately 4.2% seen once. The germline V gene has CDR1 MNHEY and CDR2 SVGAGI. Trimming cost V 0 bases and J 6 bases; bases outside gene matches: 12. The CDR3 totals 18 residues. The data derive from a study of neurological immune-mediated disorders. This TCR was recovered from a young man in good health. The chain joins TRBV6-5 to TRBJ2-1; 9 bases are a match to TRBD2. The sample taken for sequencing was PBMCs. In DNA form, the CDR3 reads TGTGCCAGCAGTTACTCGATGTTAGCGGGGGACCTTTTCAATGAGCAGTTCTTC. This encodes CASSYSMLAGDLFNEQFF.